Listed below are T cell receptor beta chains from one sample, sequenced in a study of regulatory T cells in long-lasting Graves disease. Via MiXCR, TCRdb re-called the multiplex PCR reads, giving one row per CDR3 protein. The data contain fewer than 450,000 distinct CDR3 sequences, 14% to 15% of them singletons. The data were also submitted as part of a second study, on T cells in Graves' hyperthyroidism and ophthalmopathy.

Specimen: peripheral blood mononuclear cells (PBMCs), collected at new diagnosis, from a patient treated with antithyroid drugs. Receptor source: a woman aged 40 to 49 with Graves disease. The CDR3 runs from the conserved cysteine through the conserved F or W. D genes are given only for firm matches. Rows give clone size only sometimes, using once, few, many, or a class for an expanded clone.

j_gene | d_gene | abundance | v_gene | CDR3nt | CDR3aa
TRBJ1-5 | . | many | TRBV9 | TGTGCCAGCAGCCCCCGGCCTGATCGGGAAAATCAGCCCCAGCATTTT | CASSPRPDRENQPQHF
TRBJ2-7 | . | few | TRBV12-3/TRBV12-4 | TGTACCAGCAGTCCCACGGGTGGTACCTACGAGCAGTACTTC | CTSSPTGGTYEQYF
TRBJ2-1 | TRBD2 | many | TRBV11-2 | TGTGCCAGCAGCTTAAGGGCTAGCGGGAGTGGAACCTACAATGAGCAGTTCTTC | CASSLRASGSGTYNEQFF
TRBJ2-7 | TRBD2 | many | TRBV12-5 | TGTGCTAGTGGTTTGGTAGTGGGGGAGGGAGCCTACGAGCAGTACTTC | CASGLVVGEGAYEQYF
TRBJ2-3 | TRBD2 | . | TRBV20-1 | TGCAGTGCTAGAGATGAAACTAGCGGGAACCACGAAGGGAGCACAGATACGCAGTATTTT | CSARDETSGNHEGSTDTQYF
TRBJ2-5 | TRBD1 | . | TRBV12-3/TRBV12-4 | TGTGCCAGCAGTCTGGGACAGTATATGGAGACCCAGTACTTC | CASSLGQYMETQYF
TRBJ2-2 | . | few | TRBV6-2/TRBV6-3 | TGTGCCAGCAGTTACTTGGGTTACACCGGGGAGCTGTTTTTT | CASSYLGYTGELFF
TRBJ2-7 | . | many | TRBV14 | TGTGCCAGCAGTGACATCCGGACAGCCTCCTACGAGCAGTACTTC | CASSDIRTASYEQYF
TRBJ2-1 | . | few | TRBV7-9 | TGTGCCAGCAGCTTAGATATAGCACGGGAGCAGTTCTTC | CASSLDIAREQFF
TRBJ1-2 | . | . | TRBV11-2 | TGTGCCAGCAGTTTACCACCTACTTACTATGGCTACACCTTC | CASSLPPTYYGYTF
TRBJ1-5 | . | . | TRBV6-1 | TGTGCCAGCAGTGAAGGACTAGTGGGGCCCCAGCATTTT | CASSEGLVGPQHF
TRBJ2-3 | . | many | TRBV12-3/TRBV12-4 | TGTGCCAGCAGTTCCGGGAGTTTCACAGATACGCAGTATTTT | CASSSGSFTDTQYF
TRBJ1-4 | . | many | TRBV12-3/TRBV12-4 | TGTGCCAGCAGTCCAGGGGTTAATGAAAAACTGTTTTTT | CASSPGVNEKLFF
TRBJ2-1 | . | . | TRBV2 | TGTGCCAGCAGTGATAATCGGGGCAGGGTTTACAATGAGCAGTTCTTC | CASSDNRGRVYNEQFF
TRBJ1-2 | . | many | TRBV18 | TGTGCCAGCTCACCACCCCGTCTAACAGGCACCAACTATGGCTACACCTTC | CASSPPRLTGTNYGYTF
TRBJ1-1 | . | few | TRBV11-2 | TGTGCCAGCAGCTTAGGTATGGGGGGTATTGAAGCTTTCTTT | CASSLGMGGIEAFF
TRBJ2-1 | . | many | TRBV7-9 | TGTGCCAGCAGAACTACTCCGGAGGGCAGTGAGCAGTTCTTC | CASRTTPEGSEQFF